Listed below are T cell receptor beta chains from one sample, sequenced in a study of cytomegalovirus exposure and HLA in healthy donors. Libraries were prepared by immunoSEQ multiplex PCR; TCRdb keeps only in-frame clonotypes and omits some of them. The profile shows about 140,000 clones, 77% of them singletons. The sample comprised PBMCs. All receptors derive from a man aged 25-45 years in good health and CMV-seronegative. Each CDR3 is given with its conserved first and last residue.

V gene: TRBV7-2; J gene: TRBJ2-2; CDR3 protein: CASSLVQNTGELFF
V gene: TRBV9; J gene: TRBJ2-7; CDR3 protein: CASSVGGRGEGEQYF
V gene: TRBV19; J gene: TRBJ2-7; CDR3 protein: CASSITPGSYEQYF
V gene: TRBV11-2; J gene: TRBJ2-5; CDR3 protein: CASSPGGLAGGRETQYF
V gene: TRBV6-6; J gene: TRBJ1-5; CDR3 protein: CASSYGGAGNQPQHF
V gene: TRBV11-2; J gene: TRBJ2-4; CDR3 protein: CASSLRPVGDIQYF
V gene: TRBV2; J gene: TRBJ2-7; CDR3 protein: CASSEGGGEQYF
V gene: TRBV7-2; J gene: TRBJ2-3; CDR3 protein: CASSSLAGDTDTQYF
V gene: TRBV29-1; J gene: TRBJ1-2; CDR3 protein: CSVDGSRDSPYGYTF
V gene: TRBV7-3; J gene: TRBJ2-1; CDR3 protein: CASSLVGLGYNEQFF
V gene: TRBV7-2; J gene: TRBJ1-2; CDR3 protein: CASSLGQRQGGNYGYTF
V gene: TRBV7-9; J gene: TRBJ2-7; CDR3 protein: CASSSLSYEQYF
V gene: TRBV5-1; J gene: TRBJ2-3; CDR3 protein: CASSVEGTGATDTQYF
V gene: TRBV29-1; J gene: TRBJ2-1; CDR3 protein: CSVEARRDEQFF
V gene: TRBV28; J gene: TRBJ2-7; CDR3 protein: CATLAGVPPYEQYF
V gene: TRBV6-4; J gene: TRBJ2-1; CDR3 protein: CASSATPRRERWYNEQFF
V gene: TRBV6-5; J gene: TRBJ2-7; CDR3 protein: CASTPAAGGYEQYF
V gene: TRBV6-1; J gene: TRBJ2-2; CDR3 protein: CASSDWTGQGANGELFF
V gene: TRBV25-1; J gene: TRBJ2-7; CDR3 protein: CASRPDWGGYEQYF
V gene: TRBV19; J gene: TRBJ1-5; CDR3 protein: CASTSELGQGNQPQHF
V gene: TRBV5-1; J gene: TRBJ1-2; CDR3 protein: CASSEQGYDYGYTF
V gene: TRBV6-6; J gene: TRBJ1-5; CDR3 protein: CASRTDNQPQHF
V gene: TRBV11-2; J gene: TRBJ1-2; CDR3 protein: CASSLDPSPGNYGYTF
V gene: TRBV4-1; J gene: TRBJ2-3; CDR3 protein: CASSQVVAGGTDTQYF
V gene: TRBV9; J gene: TRBJ2-7; CDR3 protein: CASSRGGSGTYEQYF
V gene: TRBV4-2; J gene: TRBJ2-7; CDR3 protein: CASSQTTGTGLSYEQYF
V gene: TRBV5-1; J gene: TRBJ2-7; CDR3 protein: CASSLGRTGEYEQYF
V gene: TRBV6-5; J gene: TRBJ2-3; CDR3 protein: CASSRQDRTDTQYF
V gene: TRBV10-3; J gene: TRBJ2-2; CDR3 protein: CAIKGGANTGELFF
V gene: TRBV12-5; J gene: TRBJ2-5; CDR3 protein: CASGLGLVETQYF
V gene: TRBV2; J gene: TRBJ2-5; CDR3 protein: CASSGGSGETQYF
V gene: TRBV29-1; J gene: TRBJ2-1; CDR3 protein: CSVEVAGWVEQFF
V gene: TRBV30; J gene: TRBJ2-3; CDR3 protein: CAWSRGGGTDTQYF
V gene: TRBV6-1; J gene: TRBJ2-7; CDR3 protein: CASSDTSLTYEQYF
V gene: TRBV2; J gene: TRBJ1-1; CDR3 protein: CASNFPGNTEAFF
V gene: TRBV29-1; J gene: TRBJ2-5; CDR3 protein: CSVWISGRQETQYF
V gene: TRBV30; J gene: TRBJ2-5; CDR3 protein: CAWSVQGWETQYF
V gene: TRBV10-2; J gene: TRBJ2-4; CDR3 protein: CASSGSISGRGSNIQYF
V gene: TRBV29-1; J gene: TRBJ1-1; CDR3 protein: CSADLTGGAYTEAFF
V gene: TRBV19; J gene: TRBJ2-2; CDR3 protein: CASSGLATGELFF
V gene: TRBV5-5; J gene: TRBJ2-1; CDR3 protein: CASSVGLMSSYNEQFF
V gene: TRBV25-1; J gene: TRBJ2-1; CDR3 protein: CASSASGRANEQFF
V gene: TRBV5-1; J gene: TRBJ2-5; CDR3 protein: CASSSRGRAGETQYF
V gene: TRBV9; J gene: TRBJ2-1; CDR3 protein: CASSVVGPNNEQFF
V gene: TRBV7-3; J gene: TRBJ1-2; CDR3 protein: CASSSPGADYGYTF
V gene: TRBV9; J gene: TRBJ2-1; CDR3 protein: CASRGLVDEQFF
V gene: TRBV18; J gene: TRBJ2-2; CDR3 protein: CASSPRRTTGLRAELWAGELFF
V gene: TRBV5-5; J gene: TRBJ1-1; CDR3 protein: CASSLGPGYLNTEAFF
V gene: TRBV21-1; J gene: TRBJ2-1; CDR3 protein: CASSKKIGPGQSYNEQFF
V gene: TRBV28; J gene: TRBJ1-2; CDR3 protein: CASSFRQGVYGYTF
V gene: TRBV5-4; J gene: TRBJ1-2; CDR3 protein: CASSLAGWGDYGYTF
V gene: TRBV19; J gene: TRBJ2-7; CDR3 protein: CASSPASTLWYEQYF
V gene: TRBV7-9; J gene: TRBJ2-7; CDR3 protein: CASSLRGHEQYF
V gene: TRBV5-1; J gene: TRBJ1-2; CDR3 protein: CASSLLQADYGYTF
V gene: TRBV28; J gene: TRBJ1-2; CDR3 protein: CASRSTSGAGGYTF
V gene: TRBV6-1; J gene: TRBJ2-1; CDR3 protein: CASSGLAGVGYNEQFF
V gene: TRBV14; J gene: TRBJ1-2; CDR3 protein: CASSQLGPGTDGYTF
V gene: TRBV10-2; J gene: TRBJ2-2; CDR3 protein: CASNGQGLTTGELFF
V gene: TRBV11-2; J gene: TRBJ2-1; CDR3 protein: CASSLPSGSSYNEQFF
V gene: TRBV30; J gene: TRBJ1-5; CDR3 protein: CAWSPGTGKGQPQHF